The rows below give T cell receptor beta chains drawn from one sample of a study of cytomegalovirus exposure and HLA in healthy donors. Libraries were prepared by immunoSEQ multiplex PCR; TCRdb keeps only in-frame clonotypes and omits some of them. The data show around 250,000 clones, 75% to 85% seen once. The sample taken for sequencing was PBMCs. All receptors come from a woman aged 60-75 years in good health and CMV-seropositive. Both conserved end residues are part of each CDR3. Clone size, where shown, is once, few, many, or a class for clones that have expanded.

>TRBJ2-1|11|.|TRBV7-9
CASGLAVEQFF
>TRBJ1-6|15|.|TRBV14
CASSHRTGGNSPLHF
>TRBJ2-7|14|.|TRBV5-1
CASSYRGRPYEQYF
>TRBJ2-7|14|.|TRBV5-1
CASSSEGQLNEQYF
>TRBJ1-6|13|.|TRBV2
CASSPGGALALHF
>TRBJ1-6|15|.|TRBV5-1
CASSLGGQRYSPLHF
>TRBJ1-1|14|.|TRBV27
CASSFADRETEAFF
>TRBJ1-5|16|.|TRBV19
CASSIGARGLGQPQHF
>TRBJ2-7|16|.|TRBV9
CASSPNPGQGAQEQYF
>TRBJ2-3|15|once|TRBV7-2
CASSLMQGATDTQYF
>TRBJ2-5|13|.|TRBV5-1
CASTEGGSETQYF
>TRBJ1-1|16|.|TRBV12-5
CASGLVLGNRGTEAFF
>TRBJ2-5|14|.|TRBV5-6
CASSLRGNQETQYF
>TRBJ2-5|13|.|TRBV4-1
CASSQEGWEGRDF
>TRBJ2-3|13|.|TRBV19
CASSIVRTDTQYF
>TRBJ2-7|14|.|TRBV29-1
CSASPQGQSDEQYF
>TRBJ2-1|17|.|TRBV7-9
CASSLPTKRDSSNEQFF
>TRBJ2-7|14|.|TRBV5-1
CASSFHRGRDEQYF
>TRBJ2-1|19|.|TRBV9
CASSVVGYTPGGYYNEQFF
>TRBJ1-2|15|.|TRBV6-6
CASSYRGEGSYGYTF
>TRBJ1-3|14|.|TRBV19
CASTPTGNRNTIYF
>TRBJ2-5|13|.|TRBV7-9
CAVRTSGRETQYF
>TRBJ1-6|17|once|TRBV23-1
CASSQKGVSSYNSPLHF
>TRBJ2-7|14|.|TRBV18
CASSLRTGVLEQYF
>TRBJ1-1|16|.|TRBV19
CASPRQGALMNTEAFF
>TRBJ2-1|14|.|TRBV6-4
CASSATGGYNEQFF
>TRBJ1-4|14|few|TRBV6-1
CASRTANRYEKLFF
>TRBJ2-3|15|.|TRBV5-5
CASSWLSTGPDTQYF
>TRBJ1-2|16|once|TRBV7-9
CASSLAPDRANYGYTF
>TRBJ2-5|14|.|TRBV10-3
CAISSDRAQETQYF
>TRBJ1-3|16|.|TRBV19
CASSIGVQGSGNTIYF
>TRBJ2-5|15|.|TRBV29-1
CSVDPRLAGGETQYF
>TRBJ1-2|14|.|TRBV29-1
CSAEVGLGAYGYTF
>TRBJ1-1|13|.|TRBV7-9
CASSLTGVTEAFF
>TRBJ2-1|15|.|TRBV5-1
CASSGLAGGGNEQFF